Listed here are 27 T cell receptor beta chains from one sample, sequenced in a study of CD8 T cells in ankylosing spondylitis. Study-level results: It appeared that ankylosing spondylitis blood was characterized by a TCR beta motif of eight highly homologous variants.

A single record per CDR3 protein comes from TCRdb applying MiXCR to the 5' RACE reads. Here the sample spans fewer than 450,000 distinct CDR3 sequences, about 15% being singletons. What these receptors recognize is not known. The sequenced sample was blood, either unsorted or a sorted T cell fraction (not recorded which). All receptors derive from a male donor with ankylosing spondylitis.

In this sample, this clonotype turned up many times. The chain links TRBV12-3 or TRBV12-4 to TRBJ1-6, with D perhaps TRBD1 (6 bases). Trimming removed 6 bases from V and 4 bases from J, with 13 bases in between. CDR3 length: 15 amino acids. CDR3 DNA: TGTGCCAGCAGCCCCGGACAGACTTATAATTCACCCCTCCACTTT. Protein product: CASSPGQTYNSPLHF.

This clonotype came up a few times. CDR3 in amino acids: CASSLGAAISTDTQYF. The CDR3 bases are TGCGCCAGCAGCTTGGGGGCGGCGATAAGCACAGATACGCAGTATTTT. The chain uses TRBV5-1 and TRBJ2-3; D not resolved. With 0 bases removed from V and 0 bases from J, the gap between germline ends came to 11 bases. This CDR3 is 16 amino acids long. Looked up from germline, CDR1 is SGHRS and CDR2 is YFSETQ.

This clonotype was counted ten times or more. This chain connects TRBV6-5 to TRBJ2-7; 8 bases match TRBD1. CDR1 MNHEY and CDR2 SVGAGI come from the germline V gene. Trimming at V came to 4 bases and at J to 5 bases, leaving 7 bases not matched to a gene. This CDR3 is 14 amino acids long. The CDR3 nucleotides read TGTGCCAGCAGTTCCTCCGGGACAGGTAACGAGCAGTACTTC. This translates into CASSSSGTGNEQYF.

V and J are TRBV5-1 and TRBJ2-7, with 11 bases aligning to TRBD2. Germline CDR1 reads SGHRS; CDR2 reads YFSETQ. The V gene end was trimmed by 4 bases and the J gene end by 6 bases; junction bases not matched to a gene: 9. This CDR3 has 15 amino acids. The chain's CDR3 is CASSIQTSGSSEQYF. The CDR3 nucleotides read TGCGCCAGCAGCATCCAAACTAGCGGGAGTTCCGAGCAGTACTTC.

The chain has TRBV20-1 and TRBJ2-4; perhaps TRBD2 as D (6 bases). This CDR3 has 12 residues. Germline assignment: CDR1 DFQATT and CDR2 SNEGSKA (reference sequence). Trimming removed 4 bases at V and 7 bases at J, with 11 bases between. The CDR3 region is CSAKTRRNIQYF. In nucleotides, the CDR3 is TGCAGTGCTAAGACTAGACGGAACATTCAGTACTTC.

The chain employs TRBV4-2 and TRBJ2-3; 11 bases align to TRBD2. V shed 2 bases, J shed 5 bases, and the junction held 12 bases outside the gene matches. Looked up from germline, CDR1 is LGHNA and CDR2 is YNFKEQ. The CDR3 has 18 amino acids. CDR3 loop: CASSQSTISGGAGDTQYF. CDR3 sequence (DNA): TGTGCCAGCAGCCAAAGCACGATTAGCGGGGGGGCTGGAGATACGCAGTATTTT.

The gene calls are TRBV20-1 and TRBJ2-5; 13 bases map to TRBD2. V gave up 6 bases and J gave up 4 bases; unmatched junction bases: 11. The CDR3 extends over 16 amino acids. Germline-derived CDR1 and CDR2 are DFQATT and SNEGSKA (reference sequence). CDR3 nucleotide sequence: TGCAGTGCCAAAACGACTAGCGGGAGGTCAGTAGAGACCCAGTACTTC. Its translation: CSAKTTSGRSVETQYF.

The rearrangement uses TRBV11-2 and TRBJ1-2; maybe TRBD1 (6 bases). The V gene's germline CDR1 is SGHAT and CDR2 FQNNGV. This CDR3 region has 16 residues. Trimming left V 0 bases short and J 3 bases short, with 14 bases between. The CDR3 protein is CASSLDGTPWHYGYTF. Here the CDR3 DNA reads TGTGCCAGCAGCTTAGACGGGACACCATGGCACTATGGCTACACCTTC.

The CDR3 reads CSAQILAVSTDTQYF. CDR3 in DNA: TGCAGTGCTCAAATCCTAGCGGTTAGCACAGATACGCAGTATTTT. The rearrangement links TRBV20-1 to TRBJ2-3, with TRBD2 matching 7 bases. CDR3 length: 15 amino acids. The germline V gene encodes CDR1 DFQATT and CDR2 SNEGSKA (reference sequence). V lost 5 bases, J lost 0 bases, and 8 bases stayed unmatched.

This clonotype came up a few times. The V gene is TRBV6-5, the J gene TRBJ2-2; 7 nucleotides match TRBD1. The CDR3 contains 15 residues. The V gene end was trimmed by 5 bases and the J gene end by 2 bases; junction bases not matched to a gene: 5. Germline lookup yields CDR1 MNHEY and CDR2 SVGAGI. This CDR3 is CASSNRQGNTGELFF. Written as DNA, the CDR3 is TGTGCCAGCAGTAATCGACAGGGAAACACCGGGGAGCTGTTTTTT.

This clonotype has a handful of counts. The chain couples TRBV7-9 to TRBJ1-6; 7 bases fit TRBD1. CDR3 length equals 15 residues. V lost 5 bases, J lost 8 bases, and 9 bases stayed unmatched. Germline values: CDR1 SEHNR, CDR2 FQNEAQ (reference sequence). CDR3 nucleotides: TGTGCCAGCAGCCCTCGGACAGGCTTCGATTCACCCCTCCACTTT. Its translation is CASSPRTGFDSPLHF.

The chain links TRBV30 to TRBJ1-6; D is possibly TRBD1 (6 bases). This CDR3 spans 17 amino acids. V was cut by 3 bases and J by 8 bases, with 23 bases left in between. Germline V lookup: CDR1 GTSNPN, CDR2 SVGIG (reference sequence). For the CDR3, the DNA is TGTGCCTGGAGCGTCAGCGGGAACAGGGTAGCCTATTCACCCCTCCACTTT. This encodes CAWSVSGNRVAYSPLHF.

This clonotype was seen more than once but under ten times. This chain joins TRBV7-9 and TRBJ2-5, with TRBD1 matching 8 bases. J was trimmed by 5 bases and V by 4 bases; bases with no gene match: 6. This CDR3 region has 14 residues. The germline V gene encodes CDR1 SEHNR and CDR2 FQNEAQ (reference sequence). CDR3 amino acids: CASSSWTGSETQYF. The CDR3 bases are TGTGCCAGCAGCTCCTGGACAGGGTCGGAGACCCAGTACTTC.

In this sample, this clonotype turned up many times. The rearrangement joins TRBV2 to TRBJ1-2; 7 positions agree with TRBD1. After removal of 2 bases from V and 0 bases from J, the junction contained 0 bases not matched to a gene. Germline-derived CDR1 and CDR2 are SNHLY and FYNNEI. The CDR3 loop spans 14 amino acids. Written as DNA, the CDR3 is TGTGCCAGCAGTGAACAGGGGGCTAACTATGGCTACACCTTC. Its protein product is CASSEQGANYGYTF.

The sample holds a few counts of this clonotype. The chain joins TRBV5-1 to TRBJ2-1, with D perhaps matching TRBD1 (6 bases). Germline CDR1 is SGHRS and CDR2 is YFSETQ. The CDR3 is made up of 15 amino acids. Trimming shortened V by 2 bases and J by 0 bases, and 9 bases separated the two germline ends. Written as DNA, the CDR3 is TGCGCCAGCAGCTTCCAGGGGTACTCCTACAATGAGCAGTTCTTC. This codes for CASSFQGYSYNEQFF.

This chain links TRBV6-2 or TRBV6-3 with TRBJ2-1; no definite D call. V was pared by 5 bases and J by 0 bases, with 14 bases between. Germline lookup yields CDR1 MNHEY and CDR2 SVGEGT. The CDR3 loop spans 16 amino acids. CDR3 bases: TGTGCCAGCAGTCCAAACGGACCAAGCTCCTACAATGAGCAGTTCTTC. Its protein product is CASSPNGPSSYNEQFF.

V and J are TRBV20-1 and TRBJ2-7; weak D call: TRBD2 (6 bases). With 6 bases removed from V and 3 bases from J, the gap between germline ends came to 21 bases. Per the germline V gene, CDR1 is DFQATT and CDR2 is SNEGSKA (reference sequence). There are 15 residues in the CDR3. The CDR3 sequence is CSAPRSGVGRYEQYF. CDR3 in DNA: TGCAGTGCCCCCCGATCGGGAGTTGGCCGCTACGAGCAGTACTTC.

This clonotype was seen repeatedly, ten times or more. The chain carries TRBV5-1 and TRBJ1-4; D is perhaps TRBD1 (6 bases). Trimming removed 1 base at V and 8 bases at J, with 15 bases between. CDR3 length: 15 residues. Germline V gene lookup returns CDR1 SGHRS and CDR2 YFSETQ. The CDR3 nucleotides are TGCGCCAGCAGCTTGTGGGGCAGGGGCGGAGAAAAACTGTTTTTT. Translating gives CASSLWGRGGEKLFF.

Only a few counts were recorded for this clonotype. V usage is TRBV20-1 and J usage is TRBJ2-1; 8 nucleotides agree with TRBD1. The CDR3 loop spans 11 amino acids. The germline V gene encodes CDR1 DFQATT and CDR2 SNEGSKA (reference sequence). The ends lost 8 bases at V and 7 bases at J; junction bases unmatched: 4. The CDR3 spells CSPGQVNEQFF. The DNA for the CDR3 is TGCAGTCCGGGACAGGTAAATGAGCAGTTCTTC.

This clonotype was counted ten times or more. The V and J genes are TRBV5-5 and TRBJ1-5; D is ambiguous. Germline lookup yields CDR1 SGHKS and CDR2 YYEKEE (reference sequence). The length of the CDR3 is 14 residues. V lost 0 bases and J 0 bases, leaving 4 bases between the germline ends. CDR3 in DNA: TGTGCCAGCAGCTTGGGGACTAGCAATCAGCCCCAGCATTTT. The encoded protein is CASSLGTSNQPQHF.

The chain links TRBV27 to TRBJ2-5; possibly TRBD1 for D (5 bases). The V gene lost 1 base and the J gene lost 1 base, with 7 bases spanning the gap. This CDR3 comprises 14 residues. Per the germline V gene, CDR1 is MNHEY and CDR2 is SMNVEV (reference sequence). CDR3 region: CASSLYRGQETQYF. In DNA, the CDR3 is TGTGCCAGCAGTTTATATAGGGGCCAAGAGACCCAGTACTTC.

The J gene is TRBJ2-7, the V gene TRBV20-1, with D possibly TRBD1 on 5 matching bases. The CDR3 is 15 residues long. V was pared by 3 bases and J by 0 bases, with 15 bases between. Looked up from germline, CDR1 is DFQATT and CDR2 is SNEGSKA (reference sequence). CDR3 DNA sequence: TGCAGTGCTAGCGGCTGGAGACAGAGCTCCTACGAGCAGTACTTC. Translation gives CSASGWRQSSYEQYF.

The CDR3 protein is CASSRPVGQGIYEQYF. The DNA for the CDR3 is TGTGCCAGCAGCCGCCCGGTGGGACAGGGGATCTACGAGCAGTACTTC. The chain carries TRBV28 and TRBJ2-7; 10 nucleotides line up with TRBD1. This CDR3 comprises 16 residues. J was trimmed by 3 bases and V by 6 bases; bases with no gene match: 11. Germline-derived CDR1 and CDR2 are MDHEN and SYDVKM. Variable domain in full (rest from reference TRBV28 and TRBJ2-7): DVKVTQSSRYLVKRTGEKVFLECVQDMDHENMFWYRQDPGLGLRLIYFSYDVKMKEKGDIPEGYSVSREKKERFSLILESASTNQTSMYLCASSRPVGQGIYEQYFGPGTRLTVT.

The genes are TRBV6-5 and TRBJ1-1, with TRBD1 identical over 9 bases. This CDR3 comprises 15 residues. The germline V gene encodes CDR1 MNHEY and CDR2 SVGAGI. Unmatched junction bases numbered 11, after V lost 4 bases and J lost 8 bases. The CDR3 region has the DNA TGTGCCAGCAGTTCGATAACAGGGGGCCCCAGGGAAGCTTTCTTT. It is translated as CASSSITGGPREAFF.

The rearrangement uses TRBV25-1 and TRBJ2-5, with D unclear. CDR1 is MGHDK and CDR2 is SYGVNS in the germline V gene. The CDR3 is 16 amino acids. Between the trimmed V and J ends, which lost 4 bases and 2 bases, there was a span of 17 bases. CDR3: CASSGPPWNPQETQYF. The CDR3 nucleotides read TGTGCCAGCAGTGGTCCACCTTGGAACCCACAAGAGACCCAGTACTTC.

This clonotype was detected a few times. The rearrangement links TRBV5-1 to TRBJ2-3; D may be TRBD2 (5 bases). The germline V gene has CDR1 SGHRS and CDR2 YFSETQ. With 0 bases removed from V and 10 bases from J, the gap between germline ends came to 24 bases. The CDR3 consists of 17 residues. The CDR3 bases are TGCGCCAGCAGCTTGGATAGCGCAACAGCTCTATCTTCTGCGCAGTATTTT. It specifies CASSLDSATALSSAQYF.

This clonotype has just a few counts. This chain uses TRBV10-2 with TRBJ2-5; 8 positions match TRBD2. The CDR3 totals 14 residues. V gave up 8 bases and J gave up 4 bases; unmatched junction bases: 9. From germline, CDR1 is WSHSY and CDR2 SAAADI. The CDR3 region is CASSPGGRRETQYF. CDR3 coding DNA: TGCGCCAGCTCCCCGGGGGGGCGGCGAGAGACCCAGTACTTC.